The sequence of this TCR beta chain was determined in a study of OX40 agonist ivuxolimab in advanced cancers. Study in general: The eligibility criteria allowed prior anti-PD-1, anti-PD-L1 or anti-CTLA-4 therapy, and 40% had some. Study-level points and caveats: Circulating CD4+ and CD8+ T cells showed clonal expansion by week 6 at 0.1 to 3.0 mg/kg.

The CDR3 has 14 amino acids. The ends lost 1 base at V and 7 bases at J; junction bases unmatched: 5. CDR1 and CDR2 (germline): SGDLS, YYNGEE. As regards this clone: Its antigen is currently unknown.

Blood draws occurred at baseline, cycle 4 day 1, and cycle 7 day 1. Measured with immunoSEQ multiplex PCR; TCRdb has only the in-frame clones, and not every one. Among approximately 18,000 clones, 70% to 90% were seen once, and the ten largest hold 20% to 30%. The genes are TRBV9 and TRBJ1-2; 9 nucleotides line up with TRBD1. The specimen comprised CD4+ or CD8+ T cells sorted from blood, sampled in a trial of the OX40 agonist ivuxolimab. This TCR was recovered from an adult with an advanced solid tumor such as melanoma, head and neck, liver or kidney cancer. The CDR3 region is CASSVKDRGSGYTF. CDR3 coding DNA: TGTGCCAGCAGCGTAAAGGACAGGGGAAGTGGCTACACCTTC.